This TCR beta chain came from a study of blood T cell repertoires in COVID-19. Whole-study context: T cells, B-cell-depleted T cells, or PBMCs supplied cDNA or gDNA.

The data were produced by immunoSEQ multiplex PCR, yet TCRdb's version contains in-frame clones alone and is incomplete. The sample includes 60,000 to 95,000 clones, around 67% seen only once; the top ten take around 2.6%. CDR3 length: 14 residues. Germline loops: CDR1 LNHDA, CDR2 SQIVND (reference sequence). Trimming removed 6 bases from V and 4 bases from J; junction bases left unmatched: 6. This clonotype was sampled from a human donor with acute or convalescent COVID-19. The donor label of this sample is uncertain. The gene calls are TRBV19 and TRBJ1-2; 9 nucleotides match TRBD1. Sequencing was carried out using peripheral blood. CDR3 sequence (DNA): TGTGCCAGTAGCCCGACAGGGGGGGGCTATGGCTACACCTTC. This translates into CASSPTGGGYGYTF.